The 2 T cell receptor beta chains given below trace back to one sample, sequenced in a study of CD8 T cells in Susac syndrome. Reverse transcription of roughly 0.5 to 1 ug RNA used random hexamers. TCRdb used MiXCR to reprocess the immunoSEQ multiplex PCR reads, holding one entry per CDR3 protein. Among tens of thousands of distinct CDR3 sequences listed, 93% were seen once. The sequenced material came from CD4+ T cells from PBMCs. The receptors originated from a human donor with Susac syndrome.

The rearrangement links TRBV12-3 or TRBV12-4 to TRBJ2-7, with D perhaps TRBD1 or TRBD2 (6 bases each). Between the trimmed V and J ends, which lost 2 bases and 3 bases, there was a span of 11 bases. The CDR3 runs 14 residues. CDR3 bases: TGTGCCAGCAGTTTATGGGGGGCTCGCTACGAGCAGTACTTC. This sequence encodes CASSLWGARYEQYF.

The rearrangement uses TRBV7-2 and TRBJ2-1; 11 bases align to TRBD2. The CDR3 extends over 16 amino acids. Trimming took 2 bases from V and 2 from J; bases not matched to a gene: 2. The germline CDR1 and CDR2 sequences are SGHTA and FQGNSA. In DNA, the CDR3 is TGTGCCAGCAGCTTACCGGGACTAGCGGCCTACAATGAGCAGTTCTTC. Its translation: CASSLPGLAAYNEQFF. Full variable domain (outside the CDR3, taken from reference TRBV7-2 and TRBJ2-1): GAGVSQSPSNKVTEKGKDVELRCDPISGHTALYWYRQSLGQGLEFLIYFQGNSAPDKSGLPSDRFSAERTGGSVSTLTIQRTQQEDSAVYLCASSLPGLAAYNEQFFGPGTRLTVL.